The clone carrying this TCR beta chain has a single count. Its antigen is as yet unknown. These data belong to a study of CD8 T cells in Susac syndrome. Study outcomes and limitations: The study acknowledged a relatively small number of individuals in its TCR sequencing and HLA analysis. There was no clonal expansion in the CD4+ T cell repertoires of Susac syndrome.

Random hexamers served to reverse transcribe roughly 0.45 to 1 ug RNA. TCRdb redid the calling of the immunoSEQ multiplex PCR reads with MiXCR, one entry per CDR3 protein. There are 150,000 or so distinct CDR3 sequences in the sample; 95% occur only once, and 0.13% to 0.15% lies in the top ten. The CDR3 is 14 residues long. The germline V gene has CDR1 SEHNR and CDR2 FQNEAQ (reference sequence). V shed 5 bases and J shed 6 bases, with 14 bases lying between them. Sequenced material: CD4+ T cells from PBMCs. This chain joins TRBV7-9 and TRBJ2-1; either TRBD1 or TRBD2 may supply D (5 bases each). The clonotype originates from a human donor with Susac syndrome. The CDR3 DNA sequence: TGTGCCAGCAGCGCAAGAGAGGGGTCCAATGAGCAGTTCTTC. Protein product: CASSAREGSNEQFF. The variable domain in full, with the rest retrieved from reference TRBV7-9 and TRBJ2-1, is DTGVSQNPRHKITKRGQNVTFRCDPISEHNRLYWYRQTLGQGPEFLTYFQNEAQLEKSRLLSDRFSAERPKGSFSTLEIQRTEQGDSAMYLCASSAREGSNEQFFGPGTRLTVL.